Listed below are T cell receptor beta chains from one sample, sequenced in a study of identical twins. TCRdb recomputed calls from the 5' RACE reads with MiXCR, one row per CDR3 protein. The table lists 1,800,000 or so distinct CDR3 sequences, under 35% of them singletons. Material: cord blood. These receptors all come from a newborn girl in good health. Each CDR3 is given with its conserved first and last residue. The D gene is left open where the match is weak. Clone size is given for some rows only: seen once, a few or many times, or a class if the clone is expanded.

>-|TRBJ2-1|TRBV28|-
CASSSRVDYNEQFF
TGTGCCAGCAGTTCTAGGGTCGACTACAATGAGCAGTTCTTC
>few|TRBJ2-1|TRBV9|-
CASSPGADLYNEQFF
TGTGCCAGCAGCCCTGGGGCGGACCTTTACAATGAGCAGTTCTTC
>few|TRBJ2-3|TRBV5-1|TRBD1
CASSAGTATDTQYF
TGCGCCAGCAGCGCCGGGACAGCCACAGATACGCAGTATTTT
>-|TRBJ2-7|TRBV11-2|TRBD2
CASSLEVAGRDEQYF
TGTGCCAGCAGCTTAGAGGTAGCGGGGAGGGATGAGCAGTACTTC
>-|TRBJ1-1|TRBV28|-
CASSLPVSEAFF
TGTGCCAGCAGTTTACCCGTCTCTGAAGCTTTCTTT
>-|TRBJ1-5|TRBV6-1|-
CASRGRGNSNQPQHF
TGTGCCAGCAGAGGGAGGGGAAATAGCAATCAGCCCCAGCATTTT
>-|TRBJ2-7|TRBV5-5|TRBD1
CASSLPPRYRDRDEQYF
TGTGCCAGCAGCTTGCCCCCTCGGTACCGGGACAGGGACGAGCAGTACTTC
>-|TRBJ1-1|TRBV20-1|-
CSARGGKHDEAFF
TGCAGTGCTAGGGGGGGAAAACACGATGAAGCTTTCTTT
>-|TRBJ2-1|TRBV5-1|TRBD2
CASSLAAGARYNEQFF
TGCGCCAGCAGCTTGGCGGCGGGAGCCAGGTACAATGAGCAGTTCTTC
>-|TRBJ2-3|TRBV18|-
CASSPGDHTDTQYF
TGTGCCAGCTCACCGGGGGACCACACAGATACGCAGTATTTT
>-|TRBJ1-5|TRBV20-1|-
CSARDQHQPQHF
TGCAGTGCTAGAGATCAACATCAGCCCCAGCATTTT